The 18 T cell receptor beta chains given below trace back to one sample, sequenced in a study of cytomegalovirus exposure and HLA in healthy donors. Vbeta (60) and Jbeta (13) primers were used in the PCR. The method was immunoSEQ multiplex PCR; TCRdb's version includes in-frame clones alone and lacks a portion of them. The sample has some 190,000 clones, 85% to 90% seen once. The sequencing sample was made of PBMCs. These receptors were taken from a man aged 25 to 45 in good health and CMV-seronegative.

In its sample, this clone was seen once. V gene TRBV29-1 combines with J gene TRBJ2-5; tentatively, D is TRBD1 (6 bases). Looked up from germline, CDR1 is SQVTM and CDR2 is ANQGSEA. The germline V and J ends were trimmed by 7 bases and 5 bases, with 20 bases remaining between them. The CDR3 spans 14 residues. The CDR3, as DNA: TGCAGCGCTACCCAGGGGATTGGAGTGGAGACCCAGTACTTC. Its translation: CSATQGIGVETQYF. Supplemented by reference TRBV29-1 and TRBJ2-5, the full variable domain reads SAVISQKPSRDICQRGTSLTIQCQVDSQVTMMFWYRQQPGQSLTLIATANQGSEATYESGFVIDKFPISRPNLTFSTLTVSNMSPEDSSIYLCSATQGIGVETQYFGPGTRLLVL.

This chain uses TRBV4-1 with TRBJ2-3; 10 bases map to TRBD2. CDR3 length: 16 amino acids. Germline assignment: CDR1 MGHRA and CDR2 YSYEKL. The junction had 5 bases not matched to a gene; V was cut back by 4 bases and J by 1 base. The CDR3 loop is CASSLRLAGGTDTQYF. As DNA, the CDR3 is TGCGCCAGCAGCCTCCGACTAGCGGGCGGCACAGATACGCAGTATTTT.

The J gene is TRBJ2-7, the V gene TRBV27; D ambiguous. CDR3 length: 15 amino acids. Germline V gene lookup returns CDR1 MNHEY and CDR2 SMNVEV (reference sequence). V was clipped by 6 bases and J by 3 bases, with 18 bases between them. CDR3 nucleotide sequence: TGTGCCAGCAGCCCTACAGTGATTAACAACTACGAGCAGTACTTC. Its protein product is CASSPTVINNYEQYF.

The table lists this clone with a few counts. The J gene is TRBJ2-7, the V gene TRBV7-9, with TRBD2 identical over 7 bases. Germline values: CDR1 SEHNR, CDR2 FQNEAQ (reference sequence). The J segment lost 4 bases and the V segment lost 1 base, leaving 4 bases of the junction unmatched. The CDR3 runs 14 residues. The CDR3 coding sequence is TGTGCCAGCAGCTTAGTGGGGGGGGGTTACGAGCAGTACTTC. It yields the protein CASSLVGGGYEQYF. Looking up the rest from reference TRBV7-9 and TRBJ2-7 gives the full variable domain: DTGVSQNPRHKITKRGQNVTFRCDPISEHNRLYWYRQTLGQGPEFLTYFQNEAQLEKSRLLSDRFSAERPKGSFSTLEIQRTEQGDSAMYLCASSLVGGGYEQYFGPGTRLTVT.

V is TRBV9 and J is TRBJ2-3; TRBD2 matches 7 bases. Germline V gene sequence: CDR1 SGDLS, CDR2 YYNGEE. The CDR3 is made up of 16 amino acids. J gave up 1 base and V 0 bases, and 5 bases lay outside the gene matches. The CDR3 reads CASSVGRSGGTDTQYF. The CDR3 DNA follows: TGTGCCAGCAGCGTAGGTCGAAGCGGGGGCACAGATACGCAGTATTTT.

The chain uses TRBV29-1 and TRBJ1-2; D gene unclear. The V and J ends lost 5 bases and 6 bases respectively, with 10 bases between them. The V gene's germline CDR1 is SQVTM and CDR2 ANQGSEA. The CDR3 totals 11 residues. Here the CDR3 reads CSVLFEDGYTF. The CDR3 nucleotides are TGCAGCGTTCTCTTCGAGGATGGCTACACCTTC.

The chain couples TRBV9 to TRBJ1-2, with D possibly TRBD1 on 5 matching bases. The CDR3 consists of 16 residues. V gave up 3 bases and J gave up 4 bases, with 19 bases separating them. The germline CDR1 and CDR2 sequences are SGDLS and YYNGEE. The CDR3 DNA is TGTGCCAGCAGCGCCCAGACAGCCACCTTGGGCTATGGCTACACCTTC. Amino acid sequence: CASSAQTATLGYGYTF.

The J gene is TRBJ1-2, the V gene TRBV2; 8 positions agree with TRBD1. The germline CDR1 and CDR2 sequences are SNHLY and FYNNEI. The CDR3 has 13 residues. V shed 4 bases, J shed 8 bases, and the junction held 6 bases outside the gene matches. In DNA form, the CDR3 reads TGTGCCAGCAGTGTCGACAGGGGCGGAGGCTACACCTTC. It codes for CASSVDRGGGYTF. The variable domain in full, with the rest retrieved from reference TRBV2 and TRBJ1-2, is EPEVTQTPSHQVTQMGQEVILRCVPISNHLYFYWYRQILGQKVEFLVSFYNNEISEKSEIFDDQFSVERPDGSNFTLKIRSTKLEDSAMYFCASSVDRGGGYTFGSGTRLTVV.

The rearrangement joins TRBV6-6 to TRBJ2-3, with no clear D. CDR1 and CDR2 (germline): MNHNY, SVGAGI (reference sequence). V was trimmed by 4 bases and J by 4 bases, leaving 6 bases between them. CDR3 length: 12 residues. CDR3 protein: CASSSLADTQYF. CDR3 in DNA: TGTGCCAGCAGTTCCCTCGCAGATACGCAGTATTTT.

V gene TRBV6-4 combines with J gene TRBJ1-5, with TRBD1 as a possible D gene (5 bases). V was clipped by 2 bases and J by 8 bases, with 13 bases between them. Germline lookup yields CDR1 MRHNA and CDR2 SNTAGT. The CDR3 is made up of 14 amino acids. The CDR3 loop reads CASSDGQGQEPQHF. For the CDR3, the DNA is TGTGCCAGCAGTGACGGGCAGGGTCAGGAGCCCCAGCATTTT.

The V gene is TRBV19, the J gene TRBJ2-2, with a weak D call TRBD1 (5 bases). CDR3 length: 13 amino acids. The V gene's germline CDR1 is LNHDA and CDR2 SQIVND (reference sequence). The V and J ends lost 6 bases and 5 bases respectively, with 10 bases between them. DNA for the CDR3: TGTGCCAGTAGACGCCAGGGTACCGGGGAGCTGTTTTTT. Translation gives CASRRQGTGELFF.

This clone was seen more than once but under ten times. The chain recombines TRBV6-5 with TRBJ2-1; 13 bases agree with TRBD2. J lost 7 bases, V lost 7 bases, and 7 bases had no gene match. Germline V gene data show CDR1 as MNHEY and CDR2 as SVGAGI. This CDR3 contains 15 residues. CDR3 DNA: TGTGCCAGCAAACTAGCGGGAGGGCCGACAAATGAGCAGTTCTTC. Translation: CASKLAGGPTNEQFF.

The chain links TRBV7-2 to TRBJ1-2; the match to TRBD1 covers 8 bases. This CDR3 comprises 16 residues. The trim removed 5 bases at V and 1 base at J, leaving 9 bases unmatched. CDR1 SGHTA and CDR2 FQGNSA come from the germline V gene. CDR3 bases: TGTGCCAGCAGCCCCCGGACAGGGCCTGTTAACTATGGCTACACCTTC. Its protein is CASSPRTGPVNYGYTF.

The chain is built from TRBV5-8 and TRBJ2-5, with 7 bases identical to TRBD1. Germline CDR1 and CDR2: SGHTS and YDEGEE. V lost 4 bases, J lost 3 bases, and 15 bases stayed unmatched. This CDR3 contains 17 residues. Here the CDR3 DNA reads TGTGCCAGCAGCCCGGGCGTTCGTTGGCAGGGGGAAGAGACCCAGTACTTC. Its protein product is CASSPGVRWQGEETQYF.

The J gene is TRBJ2-1, the V gene TRBV6-1, with a tentative D call TRBD2 (6 bases). Germline V gene sequence: CDR1 MNHNS, CDR2 SASEGT. The CDR3 runs to 15 residues. V was trimmed by 5 bases and J by 8 bases, leaving 19 bases between them. The CDR3 region is CASSRSVGSRDEQFF. The CDR3 DNA reads as TGTGCCAGCAGTCGAAGTGTCGGGAGCAGGGATGAGCAGTTCTTC.

This sequence joins TRBV27 and TRBJ2-7; TRBD2 matches 8 bases. The length of the CDR3 is 12 residues. J was trimmed by 6 bases and V by 5 bases; bases with no gene match: 3. Germline V gene data show CDR1 as MNHEY and CDR2 as SMNVEV (reference sequence). The CDR3 sequence is CASSSGRGEQYF. The CDR3 region has the DNA TGTGCCAGCAGTAGCGGGAGAGGCGAGCAGTACTTC.

The CDR3 DNA reads TGTGCCAGCAGCTTCGGCGGGAGGGTCTCCGAGCAGTACTTC. Protein product: CASSFGGRVSEQYF. The chain employs TRBV11-2 and TRBJ2-7; TRBD2 aligns across 9 bases. V trimming: 3 bases; J trimming: 6 bases; junction bases outside the gene matches: 6. CDR1 and CDR2 from the germline V gene are SGHAT and FQNNGV. This CDR3 spans 14 amino acids.

This clone has only a few counts. The chain recombines TRBV6-1 with TRBJ1-5; TRBD1 matches 8 bases. Germline V gives CDR1 MNHNS, CDR2 SASEGT. Trimming removed 4 bases from V and 5 bases from J; junction bases left unmatched: 7. The CDR3 is 15 amino acids. CDR3 residues: CASSGTGSSYQPQHF. Written as DNA, the CDR3 is TGTGCCAGCAGTGGGACAGGGTCCAGTTATCAGCCCCAGCATTTT.